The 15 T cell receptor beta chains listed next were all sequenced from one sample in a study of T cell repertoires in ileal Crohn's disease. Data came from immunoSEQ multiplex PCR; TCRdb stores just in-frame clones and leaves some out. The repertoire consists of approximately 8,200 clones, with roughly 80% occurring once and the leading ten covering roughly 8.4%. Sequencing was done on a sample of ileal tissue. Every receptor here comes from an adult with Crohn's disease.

The CDR3 nucleotides read TGTGCCAGCAGTTTTGGGGCGGAGACCCAGTACTTC. It encodes CASSFGAETQYF. The V call is TRBV25-1, the J call TRBJ2-5; D possibly corresponds to TRBD1 (5 bases). Trimming cost V 5 bases and J 5 bases, with 9 bases left between them. From germline, CDR1 is MGHDK and CDR2 SYGVNS. The CDR3 sequence is 12 residues long.

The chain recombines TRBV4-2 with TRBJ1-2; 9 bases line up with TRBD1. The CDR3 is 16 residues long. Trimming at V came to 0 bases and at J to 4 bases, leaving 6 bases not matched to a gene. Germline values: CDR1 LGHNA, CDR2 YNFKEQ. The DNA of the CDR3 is TGTGCCAGCAGCCAAGAAGGGGGACAGGGTCGCTATGGCTACACCTTC. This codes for CASSQEGGQGRYGYTF.

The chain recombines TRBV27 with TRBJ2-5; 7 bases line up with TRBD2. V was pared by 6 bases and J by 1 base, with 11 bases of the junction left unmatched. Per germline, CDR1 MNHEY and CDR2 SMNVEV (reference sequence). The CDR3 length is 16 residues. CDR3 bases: TGTGCCAGCAGGGGAGGGGCAGCACTCCTCCAAGAGACCCAGTACTTC. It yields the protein CASRGGAALLQETQYF.

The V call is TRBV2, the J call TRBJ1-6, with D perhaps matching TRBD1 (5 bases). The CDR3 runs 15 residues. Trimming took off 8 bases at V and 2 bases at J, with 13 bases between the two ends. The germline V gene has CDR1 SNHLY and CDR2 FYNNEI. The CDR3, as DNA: TGTGCCAGCGGGAACGGGGGGGCCTATAATTCACCCCTCCACTTT. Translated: CASGNGGAYNSPLHF.

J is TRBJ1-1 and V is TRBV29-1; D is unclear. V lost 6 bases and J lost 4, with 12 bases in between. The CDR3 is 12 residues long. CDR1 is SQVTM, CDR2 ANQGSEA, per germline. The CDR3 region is CSVRPTTTEAFF. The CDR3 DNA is TGCAGCGTCCGGCCGACAACCACTGAAGCTTTCTTT. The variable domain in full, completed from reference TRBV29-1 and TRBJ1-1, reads SAVISQKPSRDICQRGTSLTIQCQVDSQVTMMFWYRQQPGQSLTLIATANQGSEATYESGFVIDKFPISRPNLTFSTLTVSNMSPEDSSIYLCSVRPTTTEAFFGQGTRLTVV.

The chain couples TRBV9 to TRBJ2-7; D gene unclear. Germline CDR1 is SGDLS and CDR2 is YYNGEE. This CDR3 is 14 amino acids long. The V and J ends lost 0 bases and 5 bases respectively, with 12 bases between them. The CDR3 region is CASSVGQNLNEQYF. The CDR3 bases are TGTGCCAGCAGCGTAGGGCAGAACCTCAACGAGCAGTACTTC.

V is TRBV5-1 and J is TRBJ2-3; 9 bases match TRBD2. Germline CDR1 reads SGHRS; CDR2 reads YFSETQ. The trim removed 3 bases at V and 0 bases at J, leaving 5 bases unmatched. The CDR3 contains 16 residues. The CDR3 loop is CASSSLAGFSTDTQYF. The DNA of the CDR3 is TGCGCCAGCAGCTCCCTAGCGGGGTTCAGCACAGATACGCAGTATTTT.

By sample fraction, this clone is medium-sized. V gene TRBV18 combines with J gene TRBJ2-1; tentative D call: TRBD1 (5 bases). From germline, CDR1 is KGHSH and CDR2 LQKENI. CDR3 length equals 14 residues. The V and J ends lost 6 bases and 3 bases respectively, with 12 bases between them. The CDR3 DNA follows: TGTGCCAGCTCTCCCGACAGTAGCTACAATGAGCAGTTCTTC. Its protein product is CASSPDSSYNEQFF.

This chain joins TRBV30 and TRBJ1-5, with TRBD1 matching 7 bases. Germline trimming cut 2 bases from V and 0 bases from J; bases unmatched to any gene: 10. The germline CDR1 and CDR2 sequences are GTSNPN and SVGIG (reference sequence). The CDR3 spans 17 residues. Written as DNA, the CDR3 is TGTGCCTGGAGTAAAGGGCAGGGACAGTATAGCAATCAGCCCCAGCATTTT. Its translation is CAWSKGQGQYSNQPQHF.

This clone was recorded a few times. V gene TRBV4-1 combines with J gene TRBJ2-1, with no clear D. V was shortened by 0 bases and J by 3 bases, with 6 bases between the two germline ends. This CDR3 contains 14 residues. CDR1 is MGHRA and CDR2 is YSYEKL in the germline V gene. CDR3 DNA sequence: TGCGCCAGCAGCCAAGAGGTAGTCTACAATGAGCAGTTCTTC. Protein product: CASSQEVVYNEQFF.

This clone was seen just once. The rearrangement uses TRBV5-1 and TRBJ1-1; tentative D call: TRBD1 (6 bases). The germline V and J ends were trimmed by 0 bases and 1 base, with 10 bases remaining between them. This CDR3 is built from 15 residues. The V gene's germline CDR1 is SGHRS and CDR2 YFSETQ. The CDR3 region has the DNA TGCGCCAGCAGCTTGGCGACAGGATCGAACACTGAAGCTTTCTTT. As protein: CASSLATGSNTEAFF.

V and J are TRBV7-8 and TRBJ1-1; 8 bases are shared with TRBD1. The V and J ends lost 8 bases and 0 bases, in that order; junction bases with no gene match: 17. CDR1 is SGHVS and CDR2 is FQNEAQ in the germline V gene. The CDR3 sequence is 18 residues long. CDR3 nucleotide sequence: TGTGCCAGCTCCTCCTTAGGGACAGGAGCTGCTATGAACACTGAAGCTTTCTTT. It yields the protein CASSSLGTGAAMNTEAFF.

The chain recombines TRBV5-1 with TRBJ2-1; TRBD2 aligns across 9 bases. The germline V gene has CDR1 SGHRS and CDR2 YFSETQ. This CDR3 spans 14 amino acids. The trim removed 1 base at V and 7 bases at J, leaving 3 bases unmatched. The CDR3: CASSLPSGMNEQFF. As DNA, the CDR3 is TGCGCCAGCAGCTTGCCTAGCGGGATGAATGAGCAGTTCTTC.

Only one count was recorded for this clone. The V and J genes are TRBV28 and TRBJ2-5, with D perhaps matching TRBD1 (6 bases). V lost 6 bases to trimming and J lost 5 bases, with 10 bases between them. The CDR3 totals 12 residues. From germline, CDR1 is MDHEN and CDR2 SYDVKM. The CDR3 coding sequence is TGTGCCAGCAGGGGGGCTTGTGAGACCCAGTACTTC. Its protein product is CASRGACETQYF.

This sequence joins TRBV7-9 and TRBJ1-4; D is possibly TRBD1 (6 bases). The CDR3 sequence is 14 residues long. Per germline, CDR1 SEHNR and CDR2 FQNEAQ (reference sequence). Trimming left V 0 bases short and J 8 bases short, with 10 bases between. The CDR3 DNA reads TGTGCCAGCAGCTTAGCGGGGGGGCAGGAAAAACTGTTTTTT. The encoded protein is CASSLAGGQEKLFF.